This TCR beta chain was identified in a study of monozygotic twins with inflammatory bowel disease (dated by TCRdb to about 2019). A note on the overall study: A total of 28 monozygotic twin pairs were included in the full study, comprising nine German pairs (four IBD-concordant, five IBD-discordant) and 19 IBD-discordant Danish pairs. Each individual had, on average, about 151 000 unique TCRalpha sequences and 181 000 unique TCRbeta sequences available for analysis. The search for disease-associated traits relied mainly on comparing, within discordant pairs, IBD patients with their genetically identical healthy co-twins. What the work shows at the level of the full study, not this receptor alone: The analysis was unable to tell different T cell subtypes apart. Concordant and discordant twins showed no difference in repertoire similarity, possibly because of limited statistical power. The results gave no support for a single strong signal or clonotype linked to IBD. Compared with healthy twins, IBD patients shared fewer clonotypes with other individuals, and the difference was most pronounced in patients with signs of disease activity. A decrease in TCRbeta repertoire diversity, as measured by inverse Simpson index, was observed in IBD patients compared with their healthy co-twins. Differing immunosuppressive treatments among patients may have added background noise and inter-individual variability to the repertoires.

A word on this clonotype: What antigen it recognizes has not been identified.

CDR1 DFQATT and CDR2 SNEGSKA are derived from the germline V gene (reference sequence). From its cysteine to its phenylalanine, the CDR3 spans 16 amino acids. The protein alone is recorded here. Library preparation employed 5' RACE. The input for every TCR library was 3500 ng of total RNA. For each sample, cDNA synthesis with SMARTScribe reverse transcriptase was split into eight separate reactions. During cDNA synthesis, template switching was used to introduce unique molecular identifiers that contained a 6-nucleotide sample barcode. Amplification of TCRalpha and TCRbeta cDNA involved two nested PCRs of approximately 16 and 10 cycles, and each PCR was followed by bead purification. Before amplification, the cDNA was treated with uracil DNA-glycosylase and purified using the QIAquick PCR purification kit. The second PCR added Illumina TruSeq-compatible adapters along with sample-specific barcodes. TapeStation and Qubit were used to check library quality and concentration, and approximately 5.5 ng of each library went into the pool. The pooled libraries were sequenced with 2 x 100 bp reads and custom sequencing primers on an Illumina HiSeq2500 single-index Rapid Run. In the source study's methods: MiGEC version 1.2.6 was used for UMI-based consensus assembly to correct PCR and sequencing errors. V(D)J alignment, clonotype assembly and CDR3 extraction were performed with MiXCR version 2.1.1. Normalisation of gene usage, clonotype sharing and MAIT/NKT TCR abundance was achieved by analysing the top 1000, 10 000 and 20 000 clonotypes per sample. Diversity was computed as the inverse Simpson index with the vegan R package after downsampling to 27 000 UMIs. Paired Mann-Whitney U tests on discordant twin pairs were used, with Benjamini-Hochberg multiple-testing correction. TCRdb reprocessed the sequencing reads and holds a single record per CDR3 protein sequence, with no DNA. The V and J calls were determined by TCRdb, not by the authors. The sample has some 400,000 distinct CDR3 sequences on record. The ten biggest clones cover roughly 2.3% of the sample.

From each donor, a roughly 2.5 ml peripheral blood sample was collected into PAXgene tubes and stored at -80 degrees C. Total RNA was isolated from whole blood with the PAXgene blood miRNA kit on an automated QIAcube, without T cell sorting. Peripheral blood from monozygotic twin pairs who were concordant or discordant for inflammatory bowel disease underwent deep TCRalpha and TCRbeta repertoire profiling using unique molecular barcoding. Smoking habits were recorded for all twin pairs, and individuals were classified as current, former or never smokers. Sequences were obtained from blood. The chain was built from TRBV20-1 and TRBJ2-4; TCRdb's assignment of TRBD1 cannot be checked, as there is no DNA. The TCR comes from a human donor with ulcerative colitis or Crohn's disease, or a healthy co-twin of an affected twin (not recorded which). The CDR3 region reads CSARAGTGGTKNIQYF.